This T cell receptor (beta chain) was identified during a study of shared clonotypes between healthy human individuals. CD45RO-negative CD8 cells positively selected for CCR7 made up the naive population, which excluded terminally differentiated effector memory CD45RA+ cells. The study ran the assay at deep level. TCRdb keeps only in-frame clones here, not all; method: immunoSEQ multiplex PCR. Among roughly 850,000 clones listed, around 96% were seen once. The TCR sequence derives from a man aged 25 to 40 in good health. The sequenced sample consisted of naive CD8+ T cells sorted from blood.

CDR3: CASSKLAVQETQYF. CDR3 sequence (DNA): TGTGCCAGCAGTAAGCTAGCGGTTCAAGAGACCCAGTACTTC. This rearrangement joins TRBV27 to TRBJ2-5; 7 nucleotides match TRBD2. J lost 2 bases, V lost 5 bases, and 5 bases had no gene match. CDR3 length equals 14 residues. Germline assignment: CDR1 MNHEY and CDR2 SMNVEV (reference sequence).